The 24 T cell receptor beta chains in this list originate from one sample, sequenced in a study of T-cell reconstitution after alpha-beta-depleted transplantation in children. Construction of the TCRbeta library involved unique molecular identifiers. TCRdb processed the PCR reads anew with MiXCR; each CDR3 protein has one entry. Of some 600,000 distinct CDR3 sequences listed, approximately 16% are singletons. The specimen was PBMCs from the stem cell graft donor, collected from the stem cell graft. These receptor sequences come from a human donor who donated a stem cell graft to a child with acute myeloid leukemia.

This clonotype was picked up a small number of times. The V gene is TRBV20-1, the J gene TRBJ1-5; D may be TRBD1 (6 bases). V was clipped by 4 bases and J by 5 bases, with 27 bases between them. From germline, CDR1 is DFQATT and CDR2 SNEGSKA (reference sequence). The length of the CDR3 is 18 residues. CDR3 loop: CSAIRGHRDIQIYQPQHF. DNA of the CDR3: TGCAGTGCTATTCGGGGACACCGGGACATTCAAATATATCAGCCCCAGCATTTT.

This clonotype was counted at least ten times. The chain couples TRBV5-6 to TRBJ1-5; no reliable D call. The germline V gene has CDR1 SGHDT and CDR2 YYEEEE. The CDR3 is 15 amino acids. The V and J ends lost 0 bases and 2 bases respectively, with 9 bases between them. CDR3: CASSLAPARNQPQHF. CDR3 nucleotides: TGTGCCAGCAGCTTGGCGCCAGCTCGCAATCAGCCCCAGCATTTT.

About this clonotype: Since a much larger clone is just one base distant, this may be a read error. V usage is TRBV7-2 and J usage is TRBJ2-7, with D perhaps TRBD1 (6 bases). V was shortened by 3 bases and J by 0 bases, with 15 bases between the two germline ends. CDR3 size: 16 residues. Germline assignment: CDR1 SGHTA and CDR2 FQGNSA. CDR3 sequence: CASSFMVQGSSYEQYF. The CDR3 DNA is TGTGCCAGCAGCTTTATGGTGCAGGGGTCCTCCTACGAGCAGTACTTC.

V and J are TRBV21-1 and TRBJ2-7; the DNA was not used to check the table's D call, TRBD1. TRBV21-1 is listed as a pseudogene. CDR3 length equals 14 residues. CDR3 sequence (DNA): TGTGCCAGCAGCAACCCAGACAGAAGATACGAGCAGTACTTC. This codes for CASSNPDRRYEQYF.

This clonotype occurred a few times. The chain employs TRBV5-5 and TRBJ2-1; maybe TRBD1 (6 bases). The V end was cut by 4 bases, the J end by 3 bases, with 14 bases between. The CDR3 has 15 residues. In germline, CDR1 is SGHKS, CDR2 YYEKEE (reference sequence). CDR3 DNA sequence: TGTGCCAGCAGCGACTCCGGGACAAACTACAATGAGCAGTTCTTC. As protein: CASSDSGTNYNEQFF. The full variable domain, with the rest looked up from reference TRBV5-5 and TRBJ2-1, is DAGVTQSPTHLIKTRGQQVTLRCSPISGHKSVSWYQQVLGQGPQFIFQYYEKEERGRGNFPDRFSARQFPNYSSELNVNALLLGDSALYLCASSDSGTNYNEQFFGPGTRLTVL.

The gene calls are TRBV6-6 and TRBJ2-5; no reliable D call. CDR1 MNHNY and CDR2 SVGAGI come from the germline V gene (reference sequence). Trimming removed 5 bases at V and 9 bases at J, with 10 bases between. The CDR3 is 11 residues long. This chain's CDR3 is CASSTPTAQYF. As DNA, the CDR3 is TGTGCCAGCAGTACCCCGACGGCCCAGTACTTC.

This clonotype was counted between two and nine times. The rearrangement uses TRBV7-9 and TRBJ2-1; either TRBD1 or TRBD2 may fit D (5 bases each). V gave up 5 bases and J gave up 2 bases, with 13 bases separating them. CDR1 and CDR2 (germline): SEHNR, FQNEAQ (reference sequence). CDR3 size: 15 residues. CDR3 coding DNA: TGTGCCAGCAGCCCTCAGGGAGTTCCCTACAATGAGCAGTTCTTC. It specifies CASSPQGVPYNEQFF.

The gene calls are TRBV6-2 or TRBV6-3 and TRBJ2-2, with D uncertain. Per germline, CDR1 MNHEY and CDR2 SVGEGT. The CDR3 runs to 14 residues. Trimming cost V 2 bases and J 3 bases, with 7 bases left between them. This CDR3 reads CASSYAGDTGELFF. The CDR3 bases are TGTGCCAGCAGTTACGCCGGAGACACCGGGGAGCTGTTTTTT.

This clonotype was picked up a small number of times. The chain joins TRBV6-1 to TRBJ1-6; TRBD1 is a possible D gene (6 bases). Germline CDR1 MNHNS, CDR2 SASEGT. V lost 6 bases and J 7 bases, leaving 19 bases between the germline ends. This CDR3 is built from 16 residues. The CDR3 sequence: CASRPGGAKANSPLHF. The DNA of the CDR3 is TGTGCCAGCAGACCCGGGGGGGCGAAGGCAAATTCACCCCTCCACTTT.

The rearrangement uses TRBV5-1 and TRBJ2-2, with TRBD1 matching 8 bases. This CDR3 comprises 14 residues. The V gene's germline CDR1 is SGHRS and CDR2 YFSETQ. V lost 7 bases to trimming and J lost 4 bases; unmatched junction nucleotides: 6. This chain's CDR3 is CASLGQGGTGELFF. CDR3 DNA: TGCGCCAGCCTAGGACAGGGAGGCACCGGGGAGCTGTTTTTT.

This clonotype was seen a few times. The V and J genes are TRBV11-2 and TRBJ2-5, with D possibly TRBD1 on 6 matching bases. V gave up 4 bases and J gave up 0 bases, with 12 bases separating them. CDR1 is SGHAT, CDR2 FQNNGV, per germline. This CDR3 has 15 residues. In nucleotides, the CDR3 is TGTGCCAGCAGCTCGCCCGGGGACAACCAAGAGACCCAGTACTTC. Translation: CASSSPGDNQETQYF.

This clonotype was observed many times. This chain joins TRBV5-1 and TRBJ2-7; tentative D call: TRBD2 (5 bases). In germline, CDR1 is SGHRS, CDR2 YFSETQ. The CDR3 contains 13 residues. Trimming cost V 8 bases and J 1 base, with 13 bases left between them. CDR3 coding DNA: TGCGCCAGTCGTGTGGACTCGTCCTACGAGCAGTACTTC. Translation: CASRVDSSYEQYF.

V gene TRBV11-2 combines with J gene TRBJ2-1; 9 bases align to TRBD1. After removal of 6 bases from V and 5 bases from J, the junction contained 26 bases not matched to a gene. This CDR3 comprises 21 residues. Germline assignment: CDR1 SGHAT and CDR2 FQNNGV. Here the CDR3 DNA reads TGTGCCAGCAGTCGACAAAATTTCGGGACAGGGATATCCCATTTACACAATGAGCAGTTCTTC. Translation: CASSRQNFGTGISHLHNEQFF.

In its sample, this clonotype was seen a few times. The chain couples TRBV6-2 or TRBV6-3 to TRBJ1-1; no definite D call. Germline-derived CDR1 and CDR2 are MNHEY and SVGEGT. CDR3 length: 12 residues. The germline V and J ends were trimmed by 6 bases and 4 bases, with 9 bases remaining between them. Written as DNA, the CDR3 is TGTGCCAGCAGAAGAACTAGCACTGAAGCTTTCTTT. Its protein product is CASRRTSTEAFF.

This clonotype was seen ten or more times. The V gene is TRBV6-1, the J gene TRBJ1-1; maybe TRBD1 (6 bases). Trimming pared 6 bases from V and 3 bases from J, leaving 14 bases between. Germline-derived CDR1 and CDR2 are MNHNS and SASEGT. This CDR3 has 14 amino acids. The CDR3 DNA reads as TGTGCCAGCAGCCCCACAGGGATGGACACTGAAGCTTTCTTT. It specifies CASSPTGMDTEAFF.

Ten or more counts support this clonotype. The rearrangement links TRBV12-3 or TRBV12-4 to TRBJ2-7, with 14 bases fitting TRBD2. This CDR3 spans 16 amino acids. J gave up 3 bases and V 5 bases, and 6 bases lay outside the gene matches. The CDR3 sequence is CASSPTGTSGSYEQYF. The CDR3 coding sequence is TGTGCCAGCAGTCCGACCGGGACTAGCGGGAGCTACGAGCAGTACTTC.

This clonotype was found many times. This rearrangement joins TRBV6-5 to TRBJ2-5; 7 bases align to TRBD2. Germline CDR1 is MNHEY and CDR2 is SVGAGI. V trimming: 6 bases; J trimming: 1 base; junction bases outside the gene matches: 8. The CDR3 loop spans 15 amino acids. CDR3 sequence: CASSRAGRRQETQYF. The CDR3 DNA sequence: TGTGCCAGCAGCCGAGCGGGACGCCGCCAAGAGACCCAGTACTTC.

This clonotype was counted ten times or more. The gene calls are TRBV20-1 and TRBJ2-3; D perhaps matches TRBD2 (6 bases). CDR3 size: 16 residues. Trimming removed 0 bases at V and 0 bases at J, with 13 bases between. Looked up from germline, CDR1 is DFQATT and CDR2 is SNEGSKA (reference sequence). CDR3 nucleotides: TGCAGTGCTAGAGATCCAGGCGGGGCTAGCACAGATACGCAGTATTTT. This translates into CSARDPGGASTDTQYF.

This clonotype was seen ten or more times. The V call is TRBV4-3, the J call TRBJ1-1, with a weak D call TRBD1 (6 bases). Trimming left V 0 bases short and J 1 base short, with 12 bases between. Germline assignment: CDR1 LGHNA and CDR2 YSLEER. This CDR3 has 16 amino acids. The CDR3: CASSQDTGTANTEAFF. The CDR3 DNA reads TGCGCCAGCAGCCAAGACACAGGGACGGCGAACACTGAAGCTTTCTTT.

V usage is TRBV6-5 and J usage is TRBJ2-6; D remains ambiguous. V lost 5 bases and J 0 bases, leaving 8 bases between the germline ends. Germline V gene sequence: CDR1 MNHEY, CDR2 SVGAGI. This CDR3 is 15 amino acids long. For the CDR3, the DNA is TGTGCCAGCAGTAACATCGTCTCTGGGGCCAACGTCCTGACTTTC. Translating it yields CASSNIVSGANVLTF.

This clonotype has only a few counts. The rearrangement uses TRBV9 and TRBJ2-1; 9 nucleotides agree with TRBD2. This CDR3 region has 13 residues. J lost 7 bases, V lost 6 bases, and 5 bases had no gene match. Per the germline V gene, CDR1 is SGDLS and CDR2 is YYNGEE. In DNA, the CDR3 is TGTGCCAGCAACCCGGGACTAGCTAATGAGCAGTTCTTC. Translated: CASNPGLANEQFF.

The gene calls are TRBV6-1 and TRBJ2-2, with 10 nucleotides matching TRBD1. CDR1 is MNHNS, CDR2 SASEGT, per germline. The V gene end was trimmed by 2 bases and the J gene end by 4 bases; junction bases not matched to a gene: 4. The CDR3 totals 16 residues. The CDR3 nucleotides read TGTGCCAGCAGTGAATTGGGGGACAGGGGCACCGGGGAGCTGTTTTTT. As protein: CASSELGDRGTGELFF.

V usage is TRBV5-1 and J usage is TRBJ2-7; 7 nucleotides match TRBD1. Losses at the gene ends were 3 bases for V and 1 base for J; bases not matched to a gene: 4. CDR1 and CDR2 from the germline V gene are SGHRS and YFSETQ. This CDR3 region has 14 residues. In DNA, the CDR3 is TGCGCCAGCAGCTATTCACAGGGGTCCTACGAGCAGTACGTC. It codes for CASSYSQGSYEQYV.

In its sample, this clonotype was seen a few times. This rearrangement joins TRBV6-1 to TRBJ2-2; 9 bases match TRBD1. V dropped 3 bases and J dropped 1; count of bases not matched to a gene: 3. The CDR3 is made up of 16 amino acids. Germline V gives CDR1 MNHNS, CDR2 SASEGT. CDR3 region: CASSDPGQGNTGELFF. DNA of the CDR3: TGTGCCAGCAGTGATCCGGGACAGGGGAACACCGGGGAGCTGTTTTTT.